Sequencing of this TCR beta chain was carried out in a study of siplizumab effects on memory and regulatory T cells. General study findings and limits: Sequences below about 10^-5 frequency were poorly captured, limiting mapping of alloreactive clones. It seemed that naive T cells were more diverse than memory cells and were major contributors to the alloresponse.

Note on this clone: What it binds is unknown. Within the sample, other DNA sequences also encode this same CDR3.

The CDR3 has 13 residues. The V gene lost 6 bases and the J gene lost 4 bases, with 13 bases spanning the gap. Per the germline V gene, CDR1 is KGHSH and CDR2 is LQKENI. Roughly 10^5 TCR templates underwent assay in each sample. This table comes from immunoSEQ multiplex PCR, and its TCRdb copy is limited to in-frame clones, with some not included. The data show about 120,000 clones, about 94% seen once. Sequenced material: non-Treg CD4+ T cells sorted from blood. V is TRBV18 and J is TRBJ2-7; D might be TRBD1 (6 bases). The sequence was obtained from a human donor in good health. The CDR3: CASSPGQSYEQYF. Here the CDR3 DNA reads TGTGCCAGCTCTCCGGGACAATCTTACGAGCAGTACTTC.